Below, one T cell receptor (beta chain) is given with its context. In the original analysis: Estimation of nucleated cell counts relied on the amplification of reference gene primers. Profiled with immunoSEQ multiplex PCR; TCRdb holds only in-frame clones, not every one. The V and J calls and clone size come from that table; D and trimming were worked out from the DNA. The repertoire holds some 260,000 clones, with over 80% as singletons. These data originate in a study of blood T cell repertoires in COVID-19. About the study: There were acute and convalescent COVID-19 samples, and they came from the United States, Italy and Spain. T cells, B-cell-depleted T cells, or PBMCs supplied cDNA or gDNA.

Trimming cost V 5 bases and J 4 bases, with 14 bases left between them. The CDR3 extends over 14 amino acids. The V gene's germline CDR1 is SGHTA and CDR2 FQGNSA. The chain links TRBV7-2 to TRBJ1-1; a possible D gene is TRBD1 (5 bases). Sequenced: peripheral blood. The receptor comes from a woman in her 70s with COVID-19, enrolled during active disease. In nucleotides, the CDR3 is TGTGCCAGCAGCCTCCCAGGGTTGGCCACTGAAGCTTTCTTT. Translated, it gives CASSLPGLATEAFF. The full variable domain, rest sourced from reference TRBV7-2 and TRBJ1-1, is GAGVSQSPSNKVTEKGKDVELRCDPISGHTALYWYRQSLGQGLEFLIYFQGNSAPDKSGLPSDRFSAERTGGSVSTLTIQRTQQEDSAVYLCASSLPGLATEAFFGQGTRLTVV.